Shown below are 21 T cell receptor beta chains from a single sample sequenced in a study of cytomegalovirus exposure and HLA in healthy donors. Researchers ran the PCR with 60 Vbeta and 13 Jbeta primers. The protocol was immunoSEQ multiplex PCR, while the TCRdb copy is restricted to in-frame clones and leaves out a portion. The sample shows over 150,000 clones, 82% of them seen only once. Sequenced sample: PBMCs. These receptors all come from a boy younger than 10 in good health and CMV-seronegative.

This rearrangement joins TRBV19 to TRBJ1-1; a possible D gene is TRBD1 (6 bases). The V end lost 5 bases, the J end lost 2 bases, and 12 bases lay between the germline ends. The germline V gene encodes CDR1 LNHDA and CDR2 SQIVND (reference sequence). The CDR3 runs to 14 residues. The CDR3 spells CASSRDRINTEAFF. The DNA for the CDR3 is TGTGCCAGTAGTCGCGACAGGATCAACACTGAAGCTTTCTTT.

V usage is TRBV5-6 and J usage is TRBJ1-3; tentatively, D is TRBD1 (5 bases). Germline V gene sequence: CDR1 SGHDT, CDR2 YYEEEE. Between the trimmed V and J ends, which lost 4 bases and 4 bases, there was a span of 18 bases. CDR3 length: 16 residues. The CDR3 spells CASSGGLRVAGNTIYF. Written as DNA, the CDR3 is TGTGCCAGCAGCGGGGGGTTGCGGGTGGCCGGAAACACCATATATTTT.

This chain uses TRBV27 with TRBJ2-3, with D maybe TRBD1 (6 bases). The CDR3 is 14 amino acids. Germline CDR1 is MNHEY and CDR2 is SMNVEV (reference sequence). V shed 11 bases and J shed 2 bases, with 17 bases lying between them. This CDR3 is CALNLQGPTDTQYF. CDR3 in DNA: TGTGCCCTTAACCTCCAGGGGCCCACAGATACGCAGTATTTT.

V usage is TRBV6-6 and J usage is TRBJ2-5; 7 bases are shared with TRBD2. The trim removed 6 bases at V and 2 bases at J, leaving 9 bases unmatched. The CDR3 loop spans 15 amino acids. Per the germline V gene, CDR1 is MNHNY and CDR2 is SVGAGI (reference sequence). The CDR3 loop is CASRSTSAFQETQYF. DNA for the CDR3: TGTGCCAGCAGAAGCACTAGCGCCTTTCAAGAGACCCAGTACTTC.

The CDR3 DNA is TGCGCCAGCAGCCACGAAGGGGGGGGGAACATTCAGTACTTC. It is translated as CASSHEGGGNIQYF. V and J are TRBV4-3 and TRBJ2-4; D possibly corresponds to TRBD2 (7 bases). The CDR3 spans 14 residues. CDR1 LGHNA and CDR2 YSLEER come from the germline V gene. The V and J ends lost 3 bases and 7 bases respectively, with 13 bases between them.

The J gene is TRBJ2-2, the V gene TRBV9, with unresolved D. The CDR3 loop spans 13 amino acids. Trimming removed 6 bases at V and 1 base at J, with 7 bases between. The germline gives CDR1 SGDLS, CDR2 YYNGEE. CDR3 bases: TGTGCCAGCACCCTAGGGAACACCGGGGAGCTGTTTTTT. Translated, it gives CASTLGNTGELFF. Supplemented by reference TRBV9 and TRBJ2-2, the full variable domain reads DSGVTQTPKHLITATGQRVTLRCSPRSGDLSVYWYQQSLDQGLQFLIQYYNGEERAKGNILERFSAQQFPDLHSELNLSSLELGDSALYFCASTLGNTGELFFGEGSRLTVL.

The rearrangement uses TRBV27 and TRBJ1-3; D is undetermined. From germline, CDR1 is MNHEY and CDR2 SMNVEV (reference sequence). The length of the CDR3 is 16 residues. The germline V and J ends were trimmed by 7 bases and 0 bases, with 16 bases remaining between them. CDR3 sequence: CASMINSVSSGNTIYF. DNA for the CDR3: TGTGCCAGCATGATAAACAGTGTCTCCTCTGGAAACACCATATATTTT.

V is TRBV7-9 and J is TRBJ2-3, with TRBD1 matching over 10 bases. CDR1 and CDR2 from the germline V gene are SEHNR and FQNEAQ (reference sequence). The CDR3 spans 16 residues. The junction had 8 bases not matched to a gene; V was cut back by 5 bases and J by 3 bases. CDR3 protein: CASSALTGGGTDTQYF. In nucleotides, the CDR3 is TGTGCCAGCAGCGCGCTGACAGGGGGCGGAACAGATACGCAGTATTTT.

The CDR3 loop is CATHQGTGVRNEQFF. The CDR3 nucleotides are TGTGCCACCCATCAAGGGACAGGGGTGAGGAATGAGCAGTTCTTC. The chain has TRBV11-1 and TRBJ2-1; 10 nucleotides align to TRBD1. J lost 7 bases, V lost 10 bases, and 13 bases had no gene match. The V gene's germline CDR1 is SGHAT and CDR2 FQDESV (reference sequence). This CDR3 comprises 15 residues.

The chain uses TRBV7-2 and TRBJ2-7, with TRBD2 matching over 8 bases. V lost 1 base and J lost 0; bases outside the gene matches: 2. Per the germline V gene, CDR1 is SGHTA and CDR2 is FQGNSA. The CDR3 extends over 15 amino acids. CDR3 amino acids: CASSLGAGDSYEQYF. The CDR3 DNA reads as TGTGCCAGCAGCTTAGGAGCGGGGGACTCCTACGAGCAGTACTTC.

The J gene is TRBJ1-2, the V gene TRBV5-4; tentative D call: TRBD1 (6 bases). The CDR3 is 15 amino acids. The V and J ends lost 1 base and 8 bases respectively, with 18 bases between them. Looked up from germline, CDR1 is SGHNT and CDR2 is YYREEE (reference sequence). The DNA for the CDR3 is TGTGCCAGCAGCTTGAAGGGGGGGGGAGAGGAAGGCTACACCTTC. This sequence encodes CASSLKGGGEEGYTF.

Points on this clone: Mismatch with germline at one junction end may stem from a read error. The chain has TRBV19 and TRBJ2-5, with D perhaps TRBD2 (6 bases). Germline lookup yields CDR1 LNHDA and CDR2 SQIVND (reference sequence). The CDR3 consists of 16 residues. The CDR3 here is CATGTYLDRVEEAQYF. The CDR3 bases are TGTGCCACCGGGACTTACCTTGATCGAGTGGAAGAGGCCCAGTACTTC.

The gene calls are TRBV7-9 and TRBJ2-3; TRBD2 is a possible D gene (5 bases). This CDR3 spans 13 amino acids. Germline CDR1 reads SEHNR; CDR2 reads FQNEAQ (reference sequence). V gave up 3 bases and J gave up 5 bases, with 9 bases separating them. The CDR3 DNA sequence: TGTGCCAGCAGCTTGAGGGCCGAAGATACGCAGTATTTT. This encodes CASSLRAEDTQYF.

This clone has only a few counts. The chain uses TRBV6-4 and TRBJ1-2, with 7 bases identical to TRBD1. This CDR3 has 16 residues. V lost 2 bases and J lost 1; bases outside the gene matches: 7. Germline V CDR1 and CDR2: MRHNA, SNTAGT. CDR3 nucleotide sequence: TGTGCCAGCAGTGACGCGCACAGGGGTAATAACTATGGCTACACCTTC. Protein sequence: CASSDAHRGNNYGYTF.

The genes are TRBV4-3 and TRBJ2-5, with 12 positions matching TRBD2. This CDR3 region has 18 residues. Per germline, CDR1 LGHNA and CDR2 YSLEER. The junction had 10 bases not matched to a gene; V was cut back by 0 bases and J by 5 bases. Written as DNA, the CDR3 is TGCGCCAGCAGCCAAGATTGGGCTAGCGGGGGGGCGGGGGAGACCCAGTACTTC. Encoded protein: CASSQDWASGGAGETQYF.

The chain couples TRBV5-1 to TRBJ2-1, with 9 positions matching TRBD1. This CDR3 is built from 16 residues. Trimming took 7 bases from V and 9 from J; bases not matched to a gene: 17. Germline V CDR1 and CDR2: SGHRS, YFSETQ. CDR3 DNA sequence: TGCGCCAGCTTTAATACACGGGGACAGGGTCCATCTGAGCAGTTCTTC. As protein: CASFNTRGQGPSEQFF.

The V and J genes are TRBV4-1 and TRBJ1-4, with 7 bases identical to TRBD1. Germline lookup yields CDR1 MGHRA and CDR2 YSYEKL. J lost 11 bases, V lost 0 bases, and 3 bases had no gene match. The CDR3 contains 13 residues. The CDR3 region is CASSQEGGPKLFF. In DNA form, the CDR3 reads TGCGCCAGCAGCCAAGAAGGGGGCCCTAAACTGTTTTTT.

The CDR3 reads CASSQSFGLAEETQYF. The CDR3 bases are TGTGCCAGCAGCCAATCATTCGGGCTAGCGGAAGAGACCCAGTACTTC. The V call is TRBV4-2, the J call TRBJ2-5; 7 bases are a match to TRBD2. Germline V gene lookup returns CDR1 LGHNA and CDR2 YNFKEQ. The J segment lost 3 bases and the V segment lost 2 bases, leaving 9 bases of the junction unmatched. The CDR3 length is 16 residues.

The chain is built from TRBV7-9 and TRBJ2-7; TRBD2 matches 7 bases. Germline values: CDR1 SEHNR, CDR2 FQNEAQ (reference sequence). The CDR3 has 14 residues. J gave up 2 bases and V 3 bases, and 4 bases lay outside the gene matches. The CDR3 is CASSFGGTTYEQYF. The CDR3 DNA reads TGTGCCAGCAGCTTTGGGGGGACTACCTACGAGCAGTACTTC.

V gene TRBV6-6 combines with J gene TRBJ2-7; 10 bases agree with TRBD2. Germline loops: CDR1 MNHNY, CDR2 SVGAGI (reference sequence). The CDR3 spans 16 residues. J lost 0 bases, V lost 8 bases, and 10 bases had no gene match. CDR3 nucleotides: TGTGCCAGCTCCTTAGCGGGGGGCCTTACCTCCTACGAGCAGTACTTC. It encodes CASSLAGGLTSYEQYF.

The CDR3 spells CASSSGGPLDTQYF. For the CDR3, the DNA is TGTGCCAGCAGCAGCGGGGGCCCTCTAGATACGCAGTATTTT. The chain carries TRBV9 and TRBJ2-3; TRBD2 matches 8 bases. The germline gives CDR1 SGDLS, CDR2 YYNGEE. After removal of 4 bases from V and 5 bases from J, the junction contained 6 bases not matched to a gene. The CDR3 is 14 residues long.